The 9 T cell receptor beta chains below all came from one sample that was sequenced in a study of blood T cell repertoires in COVID-19. Using immunoSEQ multiplex PCR, the repertoire was profiled, and TCRdb retains in-frame clones only, with some absent. The data show about 62,000 clones, around nine tenths seen once. Sequenced material: peripheral blood. The receptors here all came from a man between 65 and 85 years old with acute or convalescent COVID-19.

This clone was seen just once. The gene calls are TRBV7-8 and TRBJ1-1; a weak D match, TRBD1 (5 bases). The ends were cut back, 5 bases at V and 1 base at J, with 8 bases in the middle. The germline gives CDR1 SGHVS, CDR2 FQNEAQ. This CDR3 has 13 amino acids. The CDR3: CASSTQGNTEAFF. The CDR3 DNA follows: TGTGCCAGCAGCACCCAGGGGAACACTGAAGCTTTCTTT.

V usage is TRBV5-1 and J usage is TRBJ1-1; D not resolved. The V gene's germline CDR1 is SGHRS and CDR2 YFSETQ. V was clipped by 8 bases and J by 1 base, with 12 bases between them. This CDR3 is built from 13 residues. CDR3 nucleotide sequence: TGCGCCAGTGTGGGCTCACCGAACACTGAAGCTTTCTTT. Translation gives CASVGSPNTEAFF.

Many counts were recorded for this clone. The chain joins TRBV15 to TRBJ2-3, with TRBD1 matching 8 bases. The germline CDR1 and CDR2 sequences are LNHNV and YYDKDF (reference sequence). The CDR3 is 13 amino acids. Germline trimming cut 0 bases from V and 15 bases from J; bases unmatched to any gene: 8. In nucleotides, the CDR3 is TGTGCCACCAGCAGAGATAAGGTGACAGGGGAATATTTT. It is translated as CATSRDKVTGEYF.

This chain connects TRBV5-1 to TRBJ1-6; the match to TRBD1 covers 9 bases. The ends lost 7 bases at V and 4 bases at J; junction bases unmatched: 3. The germline V gene has CDR1 SGHRS and CDR2 YFSETQ. The CDR3 has 14 residues. CDR3 region: CASEQGAYNSPLHF. In DNA form, the CDR3 reads TGCGCCAGCGAACAGGGGGCATATAATTCACCCCTCCACTTT.

J is TRBJ1-5 and V is TRBV2; D unresolved. V was cut by 5 bases and J by 7 bases, with 12 bases left in between. The CDR3 extends over 13 amino acids. The germline gives CDR1 SNHLY, CDR2 FYNNEI. The CDR3 bases are TGTGCCAGCAGTCCGGGTCAGAAACAGCCCCAGCATTTT. It specifies CASSPGQKQPQHF.

The rearrangement uses TRBV5-4 and TRBJ1-3, with 8 positions matching TRBD1. The CDR3 sequence is 16 residues long. V dropped 4 bases and J dropped 2; count of bases not matched to a gene: 8. The V gene's germline CDR1 is SGHNT and CDR2 YYREEE (reference sequence). The CDR3 region has the DNA TGTGCCAGCAGCACCGGGGACAGGTGGGCTGGAAACACCATATATTTT. Protein: CASSTGDRWAGNTIYF.

The DNA of the CDR3 is TGCGCCAGCAGCCAAGAGATTAGCGGGAGGGGTAGCACAGATACGCAGTATTTT. Protein product: CASSQEISGRGSTDTQYF. The rearrangement links TRBV4-1 to TRBJ2-3, with 11 nucleotides matching TRBD2. J lost 0 bases, V lost 0 bases, and 5 bases had no gene match. Germline V lookup: CDR1 MGHRA, CDR2 YSYEKL. The CDR3 has 18 residues.

The chain has TRBV10-3 and TRBJ2-1; no firm D call. CDR1 ENHRY and CDR2 SYGVKD come from the germline V gene. CDR3 length: 13 residues. Between the trimmed V and J ends, which lost 10 bases and 6 bases, there was a span of 16 bases. This CDR3 is CATYTTSFNEQFF. The CDR3 coding sequence is TGTGCCACTTACACCACAAGTTTCAATGAGCAGTTCTTC.

The chain uses TRBV27 and TRBJ2-5; tentatively, D is TRBD2 (5 bases). V lost 6 bases and J lost 4, with 12 bases in between. Germline-derived CDR1 and CDR2 are MNHEY and SMNVEV (reference sequence). This CDR3 has 13 amino acids. Here the CDR3 reads CASSRRSVETQYF. The CDR3 DNA reads as TGTGCCAGCAGCCGACGTAGCGTAGAGACCCAGTACTTC.